This T cell receptor beta chain came from a study of blood T cell repertoires in COVID-19. Turning to the study itself: Acute-phase and convalescent COVID-19 samples originated in the United States, Italy and Spain. Nucleic acid was either cDNA or gDNA, and it came from T cells, B-cell-depleted T cells, or PBMCs.

Original analysis: By means of reference gene primer amplification, nucleated cell counts were estimated. Sequencing was performed with immunoSEQ multiplex PCR; in TCRdb, only in-frame clones are kept and a portion is missing. V and J calls and clone size are as listed in that table; D and trimming were resolved from the DNA. This sample has 100,000 or so clones; 81% occur once, and the top ten carry approximately 40%. The sequencing sample was made of peripheral blood. The sequence came from an elderly man with acute or convalescent COVID-19.

CDR3 protein: CASSQDWQGRGYTF. The CDR3 DNA reads TGTGCCAGCAGCCAAGATTGGCAGGGCCGAGGCTACACCTTC. This chain links TRBV3-1 (or the pseudogene TRBV3-2) with TRBJ1-2, with TRBD1 as a possible D gene (5 bases). Germline V gene sequence: CDR1 LGHDT, CDR2 YNNKEL (reference sequence). Trimming removed 0 bases from V and 8 bases from J, with 13 bases in between. This CDR3 is 14 amino acids long.